These 26 T cell receptor beta chains came from one sample sequenced in a study of blood T cell repertoires in COVID-19. Clones were sequenced by immunoSEQ multiplex PCR, and TCRdb holds only the in-frame ones, with some missing. The sample contains 90,000 or so clones, roughly 88% of which appear only once. Specimen: peripheral blood. These TCRs come from a man over 45 with active COVID-19.

The genes are TRBV3-1 (or the pseudogene TRBV3-2) and TRBJ1-1; D is perhaps TRBD1 (5 bases). Trimming removed 5 bases from V and 4 bases from J, with 8 bases in between. The CDR3 has 12 amino acids. The germline V gene has CDR1 LGHDT and CDR2 YNNKEL (reference sequence). CDR3 bases: TGTGCCAGCAGCAGGGGCAGCACTGAAGCTTTCTTT. Protein product: CASSRGSTEAFF.

This chain joins TRBV7-2 and TRBJ2-1; D might be TRBD2 (6 bases). V lost 5 bases to trimming and J lost 2 bases, with 10 bases between them. Germline V lookup: CDR1 SGHTA, CDR2 FQGNSA. The CDR3 is made up of 14 amino acids. The CDR3 DNA reads as TGTGCCAGCAGCCCGATAGCGGCCTACAATGAGCAGTTCTTC. This encodes CASSPIAAYNEQFF.

CDR3 coding DNA: TGTGCCAGCAGCCCCCAACAGACAACAAACACCATATATTTT. Amino acids: CASSPQQTTNTIYF. The chain recombines TRBV7-9 with TRBJ1-3, with unresolved D. Germline-derived CDR1 and CDR2 are SEHNR and FQNEAQ (reference sequence). Trimming took off 5 bases at V and 6 bases at J, with 14 bases between the two ends. The length of the CDR3 is 14 residues.

This rearrangement joins TRBV28 to TRBJ2-7; tentative D call: TRBD1 (5 bases). The germline gives CDR1 MDHEN, CDR2 SYDVKM. The length of the CDR3 is 15 residues. Trimming cost V 2 bases and J 6 bases, with 17 bases left between them. CDR3 nucleotide sequence: TGTGCCAGCAGTTTAAGGTCCGAAGTAGGGGCCGAGCAGTACTTC. Encoded protein: CASSLRSEVGAEQYF. Supplemented by reference TRBV28 and TRBJ2-7, the full variable domain reads DVKVTQSSRYLVKRTGEKVFLECVQDMDHENMFWYRQDPGLGLRLIYFSYDVKMKEKGDIPEGYSVSREKKERFSLILESASTNQTSMYLCASSLRSEVGAEQYFGPGTRLTVT.

J is TRBJ2-5 and V is TRBV11-3, with 10 positions matching TRBD2. The CDR3 loop spans 17 amino acids. The J segment lost 5 bases and the V segment lost 1 base, leaving 10 bases of the junction unmatched. CDR1 and CDR2 from the germline V gene are SGHNT and YENEEA. The CDR3 here is CASSLGRLAGASETQYF. Here the CDR3 DNA reads TGTGCCAGCAGCTTAGGCCGGCTAGCGGGAGCGAGTGAGACCCAGTACTTC.

J is TRBJ1-2 and V is TRBV25-1, with a tentative D call TRBD1 (5 bases). Trimming cost V 1 base and J 3 bases, with 15 bases left between them. Germline V CDR1 and CDR2: MGHDK, SYGVNS. The CDR3 is made up of 16 amino acids. Here the CDR3 reads CASSESWGGIDYGYTF. The CDR3 coding sequence is TGTGCCAGCAGTGAATCCTGGGGGGGGATCGACTATGGCTACACCTTC.

The genes are TRBV5-6 and TRBJ2-1, with D possibly being TRBD1 (5 bases). This CDR3 spans 13 amino acids. CDR1 is SGHDT and CDR2 is YYEEEE in the germline V gene. Trimming took 1 base from V and 8 from J, leaving 10 bases between them. CDR3: CASSLQGSYEQFF. The CDR3 nucleotides read TGTGCCAGCAGCTTGCAGGGTAGCTATGAGCAGTTCTTC.

The V and J genes are TRBV19 and TRBJ2-1; 7 bases agree with TRBD2. This CDR3 spans 13 amino acids. Germline assignment: CDR1 LNHDA and CDR2 SQIVND (reference sequence). With V trimmed by 5 bases and J by 7 bases, 5 bases remained unmatched. The CDR3: CASSSYGGNEQFF. Here the CDR3 DNA reads TGTGCCAGTAGTTCATACGGGGGGAATGAGCAGTTCTTC.

V and J are TRBV7-3 and TRBJ1-4; perhaps TRBD1 as D (6 bases). Trimming took off 3 bases at V and 5 bases at J, with 13 bases between the two ends. The CDR3 has 15 amino acids. The V gene's germline CDR1 is SGHTA and CDR2 FQGTGA. CDR3 DNA sequence: TGTGCCAGCAGCTTTCGCGGGGGGCCAAATGAAAAACTGTTTTTT. This encodes CASSFRGGPNEKLFF.

This clone showed up just once. V gene TRBV9 combines with J gene TRBJ2-1, with 14 bases matching TRBD2. CDR1 and CDR2 (germline): SGDLS, YYNGEE. With V trimmed by 2 bases and J by 7 bases, 5 bases remained unmatched. This CDR3 contains 16 residues. CDR3 DNA sequence: TGTGCCAGCAGCGTCTATGGACTAGCGGGAGGAAATGAGCAGTTCTTC. The encoded protein is CASSVYGLAGGNEQFF.

This chain connects TRBV7-2 to TRBJ2-5; 12 bases line up with TRBD2. CDR3 length: 17 residues. The V and J ends lost 5 bases and 2 bases, in that order; junction bases with no gene match: 9. Germline V gene data show CDR1 as SGHTA and CDR2 as FQGNSA. The CDR3 nucleotides read TGTGCCAGCAGCCTCTTACTAGCGGGGGGCCCTCAAGAGACCCAGTACTTC. Encoded protein: CASSLLLAGGPQETQYF. Full variable domain (remainder filled in from reference TRBV7-2 and TRBJ2-5): GAGVSQSPSNKVTEKGKDVELRCDPISGHTALYWYRQSLGQGLEFLIYFQGNSAPDKSGLPSDRFSAERTGGSVSTLTIQRTQQEDSAVYLCASSLLLAGGPQETQYFGPGTRLLVL.

The chain employs TRBV14 and TRBJ1-6; D unclear. Per the germline V gene, CDR1 is SGHDN and CDR2 is FVKESK. V lost 4 bases and J 4 bases, leaving 14 bases between the germline ends. This CDR3 region has 16 residues. The CDR3 nucleotides read TGTGCCAGCAGCCGCGAGTCGAGTCTTTATAATTCACCCCTCCACTTT. Translated: CASSRESSLYNSPLHF.

This rearrangement joins TRBV27 to TRBJ1-1, with D unresolved. V was cut by 6 bases and J by 3 bases, with 11 bases left in between. Germline assignment: CDR1 MNHEY and CDR2 SMNVEV (reference sequence). CDR3 length: 13 residues. The CDR3 DNA follows: TGTGCCAGCAGGGATAGGAGGGACACTGAAGCTTTCTTT. This gives the protein CASRDRRDTEAFF.

V usage is TRBV28 and J usage is TRBJ1-1; D may be TRBD1 (6 bases). The CDR3 has 16 residues. CDR1 is MDHEN and CDR2 is SYDVKM in the germline V gene. Trimming left V 4 bases short and J 0 bases short, with 15 bases between. CDR3 amino acids: CASSSPRDKVNTEAFF. The CDR3 DNA is TGTGCCAGCAGTTCCCCCCGGGACAAGGTGAACACTGAAGCTTTCTTT.

V and J are TRBV10-3 and TRBJ1-1, with D unresolved. CDR3 size: 17 residues. Germline CDR1 and CDR2: ENHRY and SYGVKD. The V end lost 0 bases, the J end lost 0 bases, and 14 bases lay between the germline ends. For the CDR3, the DNA is TGTGCCATCAGTGAGTCGGAGGGATCCTTATTGAACACTGAAGCTTTCTTT. Its protein is CAISESEGSLLNTEAFF.

The V and J genes are TRBV5-1 and TRBJ2-7; D gene uncertain. V lost 4 bases and J 3 bases, leaving 5 bases between the germline ends. Germline V lookup: CDR1 SGHRS, CDR2 YFSETQ. This CDR3 comprises 11 residues. The CDR3 nucleotides read TGCGCCAGCAGCGGGCGCTACGAGCAGTACTTC. It codes for CASSGRYEQYF.

The chain combines TRBV3-1 (or the pseudogene TRBV3-2) with TRBJ2-5, with 9 bases aligning to TRBD1. CDR3 length: 18 amino acids. Germline lookup yields CDR1 LGHDT and CDR2 YNNKEL (reference sequence). After removal of 0 bases from V and 2 bases from J, the junction contained 10 bases not matched to a gene. CDR3 loop: CASSQEGTGSGRQETQYF. The CDR3 region has the DNA TGTGCCAGCAGCCAAGAGGGGACAGGGTCTGGTCGGCAAGAGACCCAGTACTTC.

This sequence joins TRBV28 and TRBJ1-5, with D possibly TRBD1 on 5 matching bases. The germline V gene has CDR1 MDHEN and CDR2 SYDVKM. V lost 7 bases and J 0 bases, leaving 16 bases between the germline ends. This CDR3 comprises 16 residues. The CDR3 protein is CASTLRQTYSNQPQHF. CDR3 DNA: TGTGCCAGCACCTTAAGACAGACTTATAGCAATCAGCCCCAGCATTTT.

A word on this clone: The same CDR3 arises from other DNA sequences in this sample as well. V and J are TRBV29-1 and TRBJ1-1, with TRBD1 identical over 9 bases. Trimming cost V 7 bases and J 1 base; bases outside gene matches: 4. From germline, CDR1 is SQVTM and CDR2 ANQGSEA. This CDR3 has 13 residues. The CDR3 protein is CSASTGGNTEAFF. The CDR3 nucleotides are TGCAGCGCTTCGACAGGGGGGAACACTGAAGCTTTCTTT.

The chain employs TRBV6-5 and TRBJ2-2, with D perhaps matching TRBD2 (6 bases). The CDR3 is 15 residues long. V was trimmed by 2 bases and J by 4 bases, leaving 11 bases between them. Per germline, CDR1 MNHEY and CDR2 SVGAGI. The CDR3 spells CASSYNRESTGELFF. In nucleotides, the CDR3 is TGTGCCAGCAGTTACAATCGGGAGAGCACCGGGGAGCTGTTTTTT.

The chain carries TRBV5-4 and TRBJ2-1; TRBD1 matches 8 bases. CDR3 size: 16 residues. The trim removed 5 bases at V and 0 bases at J, leaving 7 bases unmatched. CDR1 and CDR2 from the germline V gene are SGHNT and YYREEE (reference sequence). In DNA, the CDR3 is TGTGCCAGCAGACCAGGACAGGGCAGCTCCTACAATGAGCAGTTCTTC. Translating gives CASRPGQGSSYNEQFF. The entire variable domain, with the rest obtained from reference TRBV5-4 and TRBJ2-1, is as follows: ETGVTQSPTHLIKTRGQQVTLRCSSQSGHNTVSWYQQALGQGPQFIFQYYREEENGRGNFPPRFSGLQFPNYSSELNVNALELDDSALYLCASRPGQGSSYNEQFFGPGTRLTVL.

The rearrangement joins TRBV9 to TRBJ1-4, with 9 bases lining up with TRBD1. This CDR3 comprises 16 residues. Trimming at V came to 3 bases and at J to 8 bases, leaving 11 bases not matched to a gene. Germline V lookup: CDR1 SGDLS, CDR2 YYNGEE. CDR3 protein: CASSARTGESWEKLFF. The CDR3 nucleotides read TGTGCCAGCAGCGCGAGGACAGGGGAGTCGTGGGAAAAACTGTTTTTT.

The chain combines TRBV5-1 with TRBJ1-2; TRBD1 is a possible D gene (5 bases). Germline V gene data show CDR1 as SGHRS and CDR2 as YFSETQ. V was cut by 4 bases and J by 5 bases, with 12 bases left in between. The CDR3 has 13 amino acids. The CDR3 coding sequence is TGCGCCAGCAGCCCCGGGACTGTATATGGCTACACCTTC. Its translation is CASSPGTVYGYTF.

The rearrangement uses TRBV24-1 and TRBJ2-3, with 13 bases aligning to TRBD2. Germline loops: CDR1 KGHDR, CDR2 SFDVKD. V shed 3 bases, J shed 5 bases, and the junction held 7 bases outside the gene matches. This CDR3 is 17 amino acids long. CDR3 in amino acids: CATSDPTSGGPGDTQYF. The DNA of the CDR3 is TGTGCCACCAGTGATCCGACTAGCGGGGGGCCGGGAGATACGCAGTATTTT.

This clone has just one count. The rearrangement joins TRBV4-1 to TRBJ2-7; D not resolved. In germline, CDR1 is MGHRA, CDR2 YSYEKL. Trimming cost V 1 base and J 5 bases, with 15 bases left between them. CDR3 length: 15 amino acids. This CDR3 is CASSQALAGWDEQYF. The DNA of the CDR3 is TGCGCCAGCAGCCAAGCGCTGGCAGGCTGGGACGAGCAGTACTTC.

This chain connects TRBV12-3 or TRBV12-4 to TRBJ1-1, with 7 bases fitting TRBD1. V shed 4 bases and J 12 bases; nucleotides not matched to a gene: 5. The CDR3 spans 11 residues. The DNA of the CDR3 is TGTGCCAGCAGTTCCGGACAGGAAACTTTCTTT. This gives the protein CASSSGQETFF.